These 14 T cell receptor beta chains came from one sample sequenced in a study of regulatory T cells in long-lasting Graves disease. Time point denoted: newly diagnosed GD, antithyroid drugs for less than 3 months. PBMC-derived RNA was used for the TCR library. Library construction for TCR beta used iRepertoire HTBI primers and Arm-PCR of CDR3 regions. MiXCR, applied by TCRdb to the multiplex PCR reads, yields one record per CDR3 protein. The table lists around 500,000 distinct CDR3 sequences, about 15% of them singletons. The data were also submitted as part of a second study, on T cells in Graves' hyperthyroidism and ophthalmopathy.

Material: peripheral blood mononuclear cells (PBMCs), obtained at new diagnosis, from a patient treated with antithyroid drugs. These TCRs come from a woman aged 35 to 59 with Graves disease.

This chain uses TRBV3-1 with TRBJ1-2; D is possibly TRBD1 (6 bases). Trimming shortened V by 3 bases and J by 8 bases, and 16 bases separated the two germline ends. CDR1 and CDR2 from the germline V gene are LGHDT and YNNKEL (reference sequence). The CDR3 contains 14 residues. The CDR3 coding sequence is TGTGCCAGCAGCCAGGGGGGCTCGTTGGGCGGCTACACCTTC. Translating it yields CASSQGGSLGGYTF.

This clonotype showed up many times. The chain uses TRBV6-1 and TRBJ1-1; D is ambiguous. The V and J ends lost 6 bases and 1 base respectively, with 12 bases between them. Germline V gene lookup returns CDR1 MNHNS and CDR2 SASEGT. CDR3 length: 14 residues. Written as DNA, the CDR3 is TGTGCCAGCAGGCTTGAGTGGAGGAACACTGAAGCTTTCTTT. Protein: CASRLEWRNTEAFF.

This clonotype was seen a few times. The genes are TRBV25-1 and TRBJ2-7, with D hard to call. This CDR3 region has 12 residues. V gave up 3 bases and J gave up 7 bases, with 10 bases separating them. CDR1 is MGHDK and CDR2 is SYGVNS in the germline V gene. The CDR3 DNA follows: TGTGCCAGCAGTGATGGCCCCGGTGAGCAGTACTTC. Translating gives CASSDGPGEQYF.

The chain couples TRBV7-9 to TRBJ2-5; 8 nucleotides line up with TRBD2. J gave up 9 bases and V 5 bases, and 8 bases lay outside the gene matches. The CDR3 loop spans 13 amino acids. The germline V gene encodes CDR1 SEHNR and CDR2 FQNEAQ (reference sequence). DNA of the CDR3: TGTGCCAGCAGCCGAACTACTAGCGGCTCCCAGTACTTC. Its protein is CASSRTTSGSQYF.

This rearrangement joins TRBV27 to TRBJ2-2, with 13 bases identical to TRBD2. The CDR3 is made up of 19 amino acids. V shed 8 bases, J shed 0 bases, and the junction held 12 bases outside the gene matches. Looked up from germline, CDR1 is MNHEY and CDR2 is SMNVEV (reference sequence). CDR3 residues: CASRSLGTSGATNTGELFF. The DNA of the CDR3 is TGTGCCAGCCGAAGTCTCGGGACTAGCGGGGCCACGAACACCGGGGAGCTGTTTTTT.

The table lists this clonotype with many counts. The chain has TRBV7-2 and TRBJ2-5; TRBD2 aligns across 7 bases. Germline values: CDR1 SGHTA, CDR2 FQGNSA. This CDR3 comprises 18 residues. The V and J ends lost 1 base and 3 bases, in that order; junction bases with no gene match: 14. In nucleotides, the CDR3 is TGTGCCAGCAGCTTAGTTCGCGGGGGATTCTGGGGCAAAGAGACCCAGTACTTC. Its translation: CASSLVRGGFWGKETQYF.

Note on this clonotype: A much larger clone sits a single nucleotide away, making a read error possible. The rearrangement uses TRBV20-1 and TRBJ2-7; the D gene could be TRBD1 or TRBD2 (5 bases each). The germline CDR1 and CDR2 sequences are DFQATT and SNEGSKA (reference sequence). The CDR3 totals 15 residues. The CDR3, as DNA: TGCAGTGCTAACGCCCGTGGGCAGGGAGACTACGAGCAGTGCTTC. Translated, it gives CSANARGQGDYEQCF.

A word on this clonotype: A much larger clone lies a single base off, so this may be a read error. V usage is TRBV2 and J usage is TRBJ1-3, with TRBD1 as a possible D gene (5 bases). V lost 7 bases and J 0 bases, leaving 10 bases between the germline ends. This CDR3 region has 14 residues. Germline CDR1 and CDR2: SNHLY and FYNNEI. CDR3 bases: TGTGCCAGCATTGGGGGAAGCTCTGGAAACACCATATATTTT. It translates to CASIGGSSGNTIYF.

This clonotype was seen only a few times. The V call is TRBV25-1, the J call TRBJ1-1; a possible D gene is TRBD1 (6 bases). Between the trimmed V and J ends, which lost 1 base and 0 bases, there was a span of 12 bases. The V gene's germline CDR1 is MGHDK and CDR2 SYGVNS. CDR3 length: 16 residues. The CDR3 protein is CASSESWGGLNTEAFF. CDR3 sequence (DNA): TGTGCCAGCAGTGAATCATGGGGGGGCTTGAACACTGAAGCTTTCTTT.

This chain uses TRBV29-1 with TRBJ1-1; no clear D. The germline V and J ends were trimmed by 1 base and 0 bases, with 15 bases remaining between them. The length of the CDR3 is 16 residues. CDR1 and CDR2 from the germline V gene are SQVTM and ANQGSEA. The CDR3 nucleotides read TGCAGCGTTGAAGGGGGTCGGCAAAAGGTGAACACTGAAGCTTTCTTT. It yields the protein CSVEGGRQKVNTEAFF.

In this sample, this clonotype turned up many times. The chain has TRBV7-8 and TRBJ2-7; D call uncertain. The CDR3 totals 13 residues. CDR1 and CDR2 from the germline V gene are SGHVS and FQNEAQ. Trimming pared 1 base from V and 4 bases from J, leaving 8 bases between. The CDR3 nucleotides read TGTGCCAGCAGCTTAGGGGCCCAATACGAGCAGTACTTC. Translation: CASSLGAQYEQYF.

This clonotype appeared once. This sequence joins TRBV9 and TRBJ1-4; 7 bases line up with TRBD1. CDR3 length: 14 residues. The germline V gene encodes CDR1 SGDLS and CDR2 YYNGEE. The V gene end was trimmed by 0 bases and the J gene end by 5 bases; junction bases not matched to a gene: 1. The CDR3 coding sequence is TGTGCCAGCAGCGTAGAGGGACAGAATGAAAAACTGTTTTTT. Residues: CASSVEGQNEKLFF.

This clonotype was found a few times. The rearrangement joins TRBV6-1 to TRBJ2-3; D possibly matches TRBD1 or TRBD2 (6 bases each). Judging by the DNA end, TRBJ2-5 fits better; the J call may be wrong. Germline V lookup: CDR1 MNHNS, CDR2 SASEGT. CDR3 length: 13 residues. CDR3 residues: CAGLSRGGETQYF. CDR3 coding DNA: TGTGCCGGTCTAAGCAGGGGAGGAGAGACCCAGTACTTC.

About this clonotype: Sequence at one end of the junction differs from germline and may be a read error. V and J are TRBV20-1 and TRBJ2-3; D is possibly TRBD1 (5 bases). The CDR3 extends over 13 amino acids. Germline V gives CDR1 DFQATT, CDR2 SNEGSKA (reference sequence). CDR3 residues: CSAPRLGTGTQYF. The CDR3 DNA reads TGCAGTGCTCCCCGCCTGGGAACAGGTACGCAGTATTTT.